The 7 T cell receptor beta chains given below trace back to one sample, sequenced in a study of neoadjuvant anti-PD-1 for oral cavity cancer (dated by TCRdb to the early 2020s). What this sample's time point label stands for: before neoadjuvant nivolumab. Preparation of the library involved the immunoSEQ multiplex PCR assay. As stored in TCRdb, this immuneACCESS dataset retains in-frame rearrangements with V and J assigned. A fraction of the clones does not appear; measured against another copy, unresolved V genes explain less than half of the discrepancy, and the remainder lacks a known reason. This sample comprises 72,000 or so clones, 65% to 85% of them detected only once. More than 3% of the sample belongs to the ten largest clones. Here the sequenced sample was PBMCs, taken before nivolumab (anti-PD-1) treatment. The receptors were gathered from a person aged 35-80 years with oral cavity squamous cell carcinoma.

This chain links TRBV5-1 with TRBJ1-4, with TRBD1 as a possible D gene (5 bases). Trimming cost V 4 bases and J 8 bases, with 15 bases left between them. The CDR3 contains 14 residues. Germline V gene sequence: CDR1 SGHRS, CDR2 YFSETQ. The DNA for the CDR3 is TGCGCCAGCAGCCGGTCGGGGGAGAGGGAAAAACTGTTTTTT. This gives the protein CASSRSGEREKLFF.

The chain combines TRBV27 with TRBJ2-4, with D possibly being TRBD1 or TRBD2 (5 bases each). The ends were cut back, 3 bases at V and 9 bases at J, with 6 bases in the middle. This CDR3 spans 11 amino acids. Germline V lookup: CDR1 MNHEY, CDR2 SMNVEV (reference sequence). CDR3 loop: CASSFGGIQYF. In nucleotides, the CDR3 is TGTGCCAGCAGTTTTGGGGGCATTCAGTACTTC.

CDR3 loop: CAWIPGQANYGYTF. As DNA, the CDR3 is TGTGCCTGGATCCCGGGACAGGCTAACTATGGCTACACCTTC. The rearrangement uses TRBV30 and TRBJ1-2, with 8 bases identical to TRBD1. The CDR3 is 14 residues long. J gave up 0 bases and V 4 bases, and 4 bases lay outside the gene matches. Germline CDR1 and CDR2: GTSNPN and SVGIG (reference sequence).

The chain couples TRBV7-3 to TRBJ2-1; 11 bases line up with TRBD2. Trimming removed 2 bases from V and 5 bases from J; junction bases left unmatched: 5. Germline V lookup: CDR1 SGHTA, CDR2 FQGTGA. This CDR3 spans 16 amino acids. In DNA form, the CDR3 reads TGTGCCAGCAGCTTAGGTCCTAGCGGGGGGCACAATGAGCAGTTCTTC. Protein product: CASSLGPSGGHNEQFF.

This chain uses TRBV6-5 with TRBJ1-1, with unresolved D. Germline V gives CDR1 MNHEY, CDR2 SVGAGI. The CDR3 contains 13 residues. V lost 6 bases, J lost 4 bases, and 12 bases lay in between. The CDR3 DNA reads as TGTGCCAGCAGCCTACGTGGGAGCACTGAAGCTTTCTTT. This sequence encodes CASSLRGSTEAFF.

This rearrangement joins TRBV5-6 to TRBJ2-3; TRBD2 matches at 7 bases. With V trimmed by 0 bases and J by 0 bases, 4 bases remained unmatched. Germline V gives CDR1 SGHDT, CDR2 YYEEEE. The CDR3 sequence is 16 residues long. The CDR3 bases are TGTGCCAGCAGCTTGGGACTAGCCCTTAGCACAGATACGCAGTATTTT. It encodes CASSLGLALSTDTQYF.

The chain is built from TRBV27 and TRBJ2-2; D possibly matches TRBD1 or TRBD2 (5 bases each). The V end lost 2 bases, the J end lost 3 bases, and 10 bases lay between the germline ends. The CDR3 totals 15 residues. Germline V lookup: CDR1 MNHEY, CDR2 SMNVEV (reference sequence). Written as DNA, the CDR3 is TGTGCCAGCAGTTTAGGGCAGGGACACACCGGGGAGCTGTTTTTT. Translation gives CASSLGQGHTGELFF.